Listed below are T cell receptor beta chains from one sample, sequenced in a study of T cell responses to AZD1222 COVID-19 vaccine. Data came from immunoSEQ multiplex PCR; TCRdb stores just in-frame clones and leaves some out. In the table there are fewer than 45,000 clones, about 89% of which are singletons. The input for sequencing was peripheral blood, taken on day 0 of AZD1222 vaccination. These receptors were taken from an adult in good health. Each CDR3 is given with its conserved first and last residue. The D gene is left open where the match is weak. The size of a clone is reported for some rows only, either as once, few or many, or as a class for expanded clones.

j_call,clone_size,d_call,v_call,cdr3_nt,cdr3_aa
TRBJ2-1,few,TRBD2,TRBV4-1,TGCGCCAGCAGCCAGGGGACTAGCGGGAGTCTTAATGAGCAGTTCTTC,CASSQGTSGSLNEQFF
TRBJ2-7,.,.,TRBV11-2,TGTGCCAGCAGCTCCTACGAGCAGTACTTC,CASSSYEQYF
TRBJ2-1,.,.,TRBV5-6,TGTGCCAGCAGCGGAACGGGGGGCACGGGGAATGAGCAGTTCTTC,CASSGTGGTGNEQFF
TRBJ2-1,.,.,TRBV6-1,TGTGCCAGCAGTGACCCCACCTTAATAGGGGGAAAGCAGTTCTTC,CASSDPTLIGGKQFF
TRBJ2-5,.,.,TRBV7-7,TGTGCCACTAAAAGACTCGACTGGGACCAAGAGACCCAGTACTTC,CATKRLDWDQETQYF
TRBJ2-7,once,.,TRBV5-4,TGTGCCAGCAGCACCCGGGACGTCTACGAGCAGTACTTC,CASSTRDVYEQYF
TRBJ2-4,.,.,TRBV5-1,TGCGCCAGCAGCTTGGGAGGTAGCAAAAACATTCAGTACTTC,CASSLGGSKNIQYF
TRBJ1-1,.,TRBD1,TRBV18,TGTGCCAGCTCACCACAGACAGGGGGGTGGAGGGGTACTGAAGCTTTCTTT,CASSPQTGGWRGTEAFF
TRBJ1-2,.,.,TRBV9,TGTGCCAGTGAGCCCGAGACAGGCTATGGCTACACCTTC,CASEPETGYGYTF
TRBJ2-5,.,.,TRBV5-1,TGCGCCAGCACCAGGACACAAAGGGGGGAGACCCAGTACTTC,CASTRTQRGETQYF
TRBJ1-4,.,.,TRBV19,TGTGCCAGTAGTTTCGACAGGTCGGACGGAAAACTGTTTTTT,CASSFDRSDGKLFF
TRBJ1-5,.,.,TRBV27,TGTGCCAGCAGTTTAGTTTTGGACAGCGGACAGCATTTT,CASSLVLDSGQHF
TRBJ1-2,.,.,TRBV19,TGTGCCAGTAGTATCCAACAGGGCAACGGCTACACCTTC,CASSIQQGNGYTF
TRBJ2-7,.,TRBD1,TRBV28,TGTGCCAGCAGTCCAACCGGGACAGGGGGCACGTACGAGCAGTACTTC,CASSPTGTGGTYEQYF
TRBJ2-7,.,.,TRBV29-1,TGCAGCGTCGCAAGGGTGGGGAGGGAGCAGTACTTC,CSVARVGREQYF
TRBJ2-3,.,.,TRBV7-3,TGTGCCAGCAGCTCATGGGAACGAAGCACAGATACGCAGTATTTT,CASSSWERSTDTQYF
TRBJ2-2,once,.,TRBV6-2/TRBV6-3,TGTGCCAGCAGTTATTCTAACACCGGGGAGCTGTTTTTT,CASSYSNTGELFF
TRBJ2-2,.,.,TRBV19,TGTGCCAGTAGTCCACAGCTCTTAAAATTCACCGGGGAGCTGTTTTTT,CASSPQLLKFTGELFF
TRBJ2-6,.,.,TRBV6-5,TGTGCCAGCAGTCCCTCGGCCGCCGGGGCCAACGTCCTGACTTTC,CASSPSAAGANVLTF
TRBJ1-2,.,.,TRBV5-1,TGCGCCAGCAGCTTAGAACAGAGGAACTATGGCTACACCTTC,CASSLEQRNYGYTF
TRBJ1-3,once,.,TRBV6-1,TGTGCCAGCAGTGAGGGTGGCGGTGGAAACACCATATATTTT,CASSEGGGGNTIYF
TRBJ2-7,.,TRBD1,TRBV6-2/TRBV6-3,TGTGCCAGCAGTTACTCCGGACAGGGTTACGAGCAGTACTTC,CASSYSGQGYEQYF
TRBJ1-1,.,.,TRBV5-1,TGCGCCAGCAGCTTGGGGGCGGGAGGCACTGAAGCTTTCTTT,CASSLGAGGTEAFF
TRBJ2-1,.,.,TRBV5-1,TGCGCCAGCAGCTTGGATAGGGGGGGTTCGGATGAGCAGTTCTTC,CASSLDRGGSDEQFF
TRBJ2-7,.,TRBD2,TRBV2,TGTGCCAGCAGTGTAGGACTAGCGGTCTACGAGCAGTACTTC,CASSVGLAVYEQYF
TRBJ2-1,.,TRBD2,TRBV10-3,TGTGCCATCAGTGAGTCGACCGGACTAGAATCCTCCAATGAGCAGTTCTTC,CAISESTGLESSNEQFF
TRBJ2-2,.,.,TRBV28,TGTGCCAGCAGTTTGGAACGGACTCAAAACGGTGGCACCGGGGAGCTGTTTTTT,CASSLERTQNGGTGELFF
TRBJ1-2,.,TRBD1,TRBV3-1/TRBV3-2,TGTGCCAGCAGCTCCACAGGGGATGGCTACACCTTC,CASSSTGDGYTF
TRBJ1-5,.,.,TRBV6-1,TGTGCCAGCAGTGAAGGGTGGCTTAGCAATCAGCCCCAGCATTTT,CASSEGWLSNQPQHF
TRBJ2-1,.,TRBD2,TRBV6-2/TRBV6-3,TGTGCCAGCAGTTACGGTAGGGCGGGAGGGAGCCCTAACAATGAGCAGTTCTTC,CASSYGRAGGSPNNEQFF
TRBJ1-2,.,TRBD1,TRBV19,TGTGCCAGTAGTCTGGGCCGGGACAGGGGATTTGGCTACACCTTC,CASSLGRDRGFGYTF
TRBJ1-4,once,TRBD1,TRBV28,TGTGCCAGCAGGACAGGGGGTTCTAATGAAAAACTGTTTTTT,CASRTGGSNEKLFF
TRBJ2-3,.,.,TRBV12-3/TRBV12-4,TGTGCCAGCAGTACCCAGAGGGATACGCAGTATTTT,CASSTQRDTQYF
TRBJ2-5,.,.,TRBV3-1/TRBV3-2,TGTGCCAGCAGCTCGAAGGGGAGGCAGGTACAAGAGACCCAGTACTTC,CASSSKGRQVQETQYF
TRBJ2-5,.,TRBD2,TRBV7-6,TGTGCCAGCAGCATGGGGACTAGCGGGAGGGCCCGGGGAGAGACCCAGTACTTC,CASSMGTSGRARGETQYF
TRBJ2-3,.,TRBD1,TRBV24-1,TGTGCCACCAGTGAAACCGGACAGGGTGGGCCAGATACGCAGTATTTT,CATSETGQGGPDTQYF
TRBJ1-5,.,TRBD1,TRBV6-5,TGTGCCAGCAAAGGGGAAGGGGGCGGGGGACAGCCCCAGCATTTT,CASKGEGGGGQPQHF
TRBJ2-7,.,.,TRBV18,TGTGCCAGCTCACCAAAGGGACCTATTTACGAGCAGTACTTC,CASSPKGPIYEQYF
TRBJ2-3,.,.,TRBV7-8,TGTGCCAGCAGCCTGGAGGGACAAGATACGCAGTATTTT,CASSLEGQDTQYF